This entry lists 9 T cell receptor beta chains sequenced from one sample in a study of blood T cell repertoires in COVID-19. The data were produced by immunoSEQ multiplex PCR, yet TCRdb's version contains in-frame clones alone and is incomplete. The table includes about 190,000 clones, 90% detected once. Sequencing used peripheral blood. The receptors derive from a man aged 45-65 years with acute or convalescent COVID-19.

This clone was seen once. V is TRBV5-8 and J is TRBJ1-1; D ambiguous. Germline CDR1 SGHTS, CDR2 YDEGEE. Trimming took 0 bases from V and 4 from J, leaving 16 bases between them. The CDR3 has 16 amino acids. CDR3 loop: CASSLDATLRFTEAFF. The CDR3 region has the DNA TGTGCCAGCAGCTTGGACGCTACCCTTAGATTCACTGAAGCTTTCTTT.

The V and J genes are TRBV7-2 and TRBJ1-3; D is ambiguous. Germline CDR1 reads SGHTA; CDR2 reads FQGNSA. The CDR3 length is 15 residues. Between the trimmed V and J ends, which lost 2 bases and 4 bases, there was a span of 12 bases. CDR3 protein: CASSLIVTTGNTIYF. The DNA for the CDR3 is TGTGCCAGCAGCTTAATTGTGACAACCGGAAACACCATATATTTT. The whole variable domain, filled in from reference TRBV7-2 and TRBJ1-3, reads GAGVSQSPSNKVTEKGKDVELRCDPISGHTALYWYRQSLGQGLEFLIYFQGNSAPDKSGLPSDRFSAERTGGSVSTLTIQRTQQEDSAVYLCASSLIVTTGNTIYFGEGSWLTVV.

Written as DNA, the CDR3 is TGTGCCAGTACTCCCGGAAGGGAGGTGGGCACGCAGTATTTT. Protein product: CASTPGREVGTQYF. The V gene is TRBV19, the J gene TRBJ2-3, with D possibly matching TRBD2 (6 bases). Germline V lookup: CDR1 LNHDA, CDR2 SQIVND (reference sequence). The CDR3 has 14 amino acids. Trimming cost V 7 bases and J 9 bases, with 20 bases left between them. The variable domain in full, completed from reference TRBV19 and TRBJ2-3, reads DGGITQSPKYLFRKEGQNVTLSCEQNLNHDAMYWYRQDPGQGLRLIYYSQIVNDFQKGDIAEGYSVSREKKESFPLTVTSAQKNPTAFYLCASTPGREVGTQYFGPGTRLTVL.

The V gene is TRBV28, the J gene TRBJ2-1; 13 bases align to TRBD2. The CDR3 loop spans 17 amino acids. V shed 11 bases, J shed 3 bases, and the junction held 13 bases outside the gene matches. CDR1 is MDHEN and CDR2 is SYDVKM in the germline V gene. DNA for the CDR3: TGTGCCTCCAGACTTCCCGGGACTAGCGGGAACTACAATGAGCAGTTCTTC. This codes for CASRLPGTSGNYNEQFF.

The genes are TRBV6-6 and TRBJ1-2, with 10 bases identical to TRBD1. Per germline, CDR1 MNHNY and CDR2 SVGAGI (reference sequence). This CDR3 region has 14 residues. V was pared by 6 bases and J by 2 bases, with 3 bases of the junction left unmatched. The CDR3 loop reads CASSDRGQNYGYTF. CDR3 DNA: TGTGCCAGCAGCGACAGGGGGCAAAACTATGGCTACACCTTC.

The rearrangement uses TRBV11-2 and TRBJ2-1, with 11 positions matching TRBD2. V shed 1 base and J 12 bases; nucleotides not matched to a gene: 11. The CDR3 extends over 16 amino acids. Germline V gives CDR1 SGHAT, CDR2 FQNNGV. The CDR3 coding sequence is TGTGCCAGCAGCTTAGTAGGAGGGTTAGCGGGAGGGCTGCAGTTCTTC. It codes for CASSLVGGLAGGLQFF.

The chain recombines TRBV15 with TRBJ2-3; 8 bases map to TRBD2. In germline, CDR1 is LNHNV, CDR2 YYDKDF (reference sequence). The CDR3 is made up of 18 amino acids. V shed 3 bases and J 5 bases; nucleotides not matched to a gene: 16. CDR3 sequence (DNA): TGTGCCACCAGCAGGGCCCGTCCCGGGCGGGGGGCCCTAGATACGCAGTATTTT. It is translated as CATSRARPGRGALDTQYF.

CDR3 sequence reads: CASSSEGAWTEAFF. The CDR3 coding sequence is TGCGCCAGCAGCTCCGAGGGGGCTTGGACTGAAGCTTTCTTT. The chain uses TRBV5-1 and TRBJ1-1; the match to TRBD1 covers 7 bases. V gave up 3 bases and J gave up 5 bases; unmatched junction bases: 7. CDR1 is SGHRS and CDR2 is YFSETQ in the germline V gene. This CDR3 contains 14 residues.

This clone was picked up one time. The chain recombines TRBV4-3 with TRBJ1-5; TRBD1 agrees at 10 bases. This CDR3 has 17 residues. V gave up 2 bases and J gave up 2 bases; unmatched junction bases: 6. Germline V gene sequence: CDR1 LGHNA, CDR2 YSLEER. The CDR3: CASSQQYGQGGNQPQHF. DNA of the CDR3: TGCGCCAGCAGCCAACAATATGGACAGGGGGGCAATCAGCCCCAGCATTTT.